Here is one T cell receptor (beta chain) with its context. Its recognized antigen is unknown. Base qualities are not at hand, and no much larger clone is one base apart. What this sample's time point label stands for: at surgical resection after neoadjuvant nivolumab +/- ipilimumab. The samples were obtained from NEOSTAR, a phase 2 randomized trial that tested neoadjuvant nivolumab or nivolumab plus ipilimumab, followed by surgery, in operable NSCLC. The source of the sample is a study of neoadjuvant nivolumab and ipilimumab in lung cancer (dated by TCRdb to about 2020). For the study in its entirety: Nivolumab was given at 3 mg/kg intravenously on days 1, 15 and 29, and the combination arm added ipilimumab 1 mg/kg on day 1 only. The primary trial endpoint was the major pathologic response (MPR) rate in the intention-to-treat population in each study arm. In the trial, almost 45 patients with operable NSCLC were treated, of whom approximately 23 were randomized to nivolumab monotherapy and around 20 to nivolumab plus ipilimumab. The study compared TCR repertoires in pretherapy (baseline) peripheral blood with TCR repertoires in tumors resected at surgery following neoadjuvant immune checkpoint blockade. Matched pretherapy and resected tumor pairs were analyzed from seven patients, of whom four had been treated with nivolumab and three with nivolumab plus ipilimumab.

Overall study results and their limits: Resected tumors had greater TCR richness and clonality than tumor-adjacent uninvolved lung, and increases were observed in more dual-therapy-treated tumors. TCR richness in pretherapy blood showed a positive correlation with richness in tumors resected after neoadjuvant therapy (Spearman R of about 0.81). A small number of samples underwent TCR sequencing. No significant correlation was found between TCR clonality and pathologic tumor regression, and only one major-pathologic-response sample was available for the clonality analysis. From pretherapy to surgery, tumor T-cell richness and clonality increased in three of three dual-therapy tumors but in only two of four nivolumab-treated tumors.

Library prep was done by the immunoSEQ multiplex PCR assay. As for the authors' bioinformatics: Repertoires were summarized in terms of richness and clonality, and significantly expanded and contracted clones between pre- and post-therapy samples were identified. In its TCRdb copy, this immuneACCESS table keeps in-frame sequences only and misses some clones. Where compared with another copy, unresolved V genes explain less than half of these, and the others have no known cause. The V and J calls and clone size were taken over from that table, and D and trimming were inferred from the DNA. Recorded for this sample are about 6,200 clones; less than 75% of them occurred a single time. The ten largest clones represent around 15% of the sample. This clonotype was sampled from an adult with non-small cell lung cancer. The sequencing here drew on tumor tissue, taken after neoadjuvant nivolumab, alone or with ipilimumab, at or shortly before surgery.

The nucleotide sequence is TGTGCCAGCAGTCAACAGGGTACCGAGCAGTACTTC. The encoded protein is CASSQQGTEQYF. The chain was built from TRBV6-5 and TRBJ2-7; matching of 6 bases hints at TRBD1 as the D gene. Based on the germline V gene, the CDR1 and CDR2 sequences are MNHEY and SVGAGI. At the junction V is shortened by 5 bases and J by 6 bases, with 11 bases in between. Reading from cysteine to phenylalanine, the CDR3 counts 12 amino acids. The retained sequence is limited to the CDR3, 36 bases, with the frame set at the first base.